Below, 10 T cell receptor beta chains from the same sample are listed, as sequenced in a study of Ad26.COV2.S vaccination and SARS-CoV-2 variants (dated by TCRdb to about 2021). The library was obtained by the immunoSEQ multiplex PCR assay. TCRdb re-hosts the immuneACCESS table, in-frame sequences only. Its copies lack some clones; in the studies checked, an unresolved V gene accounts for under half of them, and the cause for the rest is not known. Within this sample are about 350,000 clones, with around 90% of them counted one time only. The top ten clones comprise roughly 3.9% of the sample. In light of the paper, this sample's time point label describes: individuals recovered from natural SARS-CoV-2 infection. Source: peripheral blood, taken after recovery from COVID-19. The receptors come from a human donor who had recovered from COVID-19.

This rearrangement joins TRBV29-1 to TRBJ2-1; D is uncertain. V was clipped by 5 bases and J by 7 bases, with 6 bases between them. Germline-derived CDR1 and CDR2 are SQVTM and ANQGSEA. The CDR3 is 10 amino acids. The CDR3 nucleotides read TGCAGCGTTATCGGTAATGAGCAGTTCTTC. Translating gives CSVIGNEQFF.

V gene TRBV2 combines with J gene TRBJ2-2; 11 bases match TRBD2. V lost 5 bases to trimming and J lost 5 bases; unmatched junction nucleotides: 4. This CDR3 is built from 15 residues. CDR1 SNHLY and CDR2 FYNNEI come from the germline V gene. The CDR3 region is CASSLTSGGTGELFF. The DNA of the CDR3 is TGTGCCAGCAGTCTAACTAGCGGGGGAACCGGGGAGCTGTTTTTT.

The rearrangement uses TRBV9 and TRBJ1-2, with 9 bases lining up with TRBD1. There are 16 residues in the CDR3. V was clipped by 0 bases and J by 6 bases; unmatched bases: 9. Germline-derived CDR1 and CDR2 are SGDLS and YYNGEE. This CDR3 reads CASSVGGTGTRNGYTF. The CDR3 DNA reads TGTGCCAGCAGCGTAGGGGGGACAGGGACACGAAATGGCTACACCTTC. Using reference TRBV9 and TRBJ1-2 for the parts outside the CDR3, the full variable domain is DSGVTQTPKHLITATGQRVTLRCSPRSGDLSVYWYQQSLDQGLQFLIQYYNGEERAKGNILERFSAQQFPDLHSELNLSSLELGDSALYFCASSVGGTGTRNGYTFGSGTRLTVV.

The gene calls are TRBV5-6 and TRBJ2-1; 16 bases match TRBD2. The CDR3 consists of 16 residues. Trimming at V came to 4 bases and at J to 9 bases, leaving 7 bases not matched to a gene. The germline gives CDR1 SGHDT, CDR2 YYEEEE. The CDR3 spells CASSPGLAGGLGEQFF. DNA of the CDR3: TGTGCCAGCAGCCCGGGACTAGCGGGGGGGCTGGGTGAGCAGTTCTTC.

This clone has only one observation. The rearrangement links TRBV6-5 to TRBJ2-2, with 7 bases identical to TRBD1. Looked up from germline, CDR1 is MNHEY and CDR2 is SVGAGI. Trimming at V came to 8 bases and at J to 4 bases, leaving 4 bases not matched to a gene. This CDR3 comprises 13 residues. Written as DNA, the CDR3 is TGTGCCAGCTTGGGACAGAGCACCGGGGAGCTGTTTTTT. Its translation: CASLGQSTGELFF.

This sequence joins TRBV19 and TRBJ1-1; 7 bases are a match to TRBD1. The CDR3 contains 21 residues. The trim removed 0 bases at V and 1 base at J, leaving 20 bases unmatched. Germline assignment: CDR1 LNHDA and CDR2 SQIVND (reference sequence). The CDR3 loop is CASSIEGNLRRRQGKNTEAFF. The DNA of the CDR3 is TGTGCCAGTAGTATAGAAGGTAACCTACGTCGGAGACAGGGTAAGAACACTGAAGCTTTCTTT.

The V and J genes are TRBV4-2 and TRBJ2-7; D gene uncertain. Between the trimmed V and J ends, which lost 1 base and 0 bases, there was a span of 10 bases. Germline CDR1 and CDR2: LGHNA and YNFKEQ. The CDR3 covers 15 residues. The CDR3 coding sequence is TGTGCCAGCAGCCAAGGGGTATCGAGCTCCTACGAGCAGTACTTC. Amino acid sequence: CASSQGVSSSYEQYF.

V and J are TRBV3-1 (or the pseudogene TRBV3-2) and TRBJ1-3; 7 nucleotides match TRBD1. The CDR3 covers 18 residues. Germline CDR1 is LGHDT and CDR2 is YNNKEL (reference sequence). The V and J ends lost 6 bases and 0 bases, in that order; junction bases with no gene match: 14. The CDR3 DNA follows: TGTGCCAGCAGGTCAAGAGGCCCAGGGGGGGCCTCTGGAAACACCATATATTTT. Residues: CASRSRGPGGASGNTIYF.

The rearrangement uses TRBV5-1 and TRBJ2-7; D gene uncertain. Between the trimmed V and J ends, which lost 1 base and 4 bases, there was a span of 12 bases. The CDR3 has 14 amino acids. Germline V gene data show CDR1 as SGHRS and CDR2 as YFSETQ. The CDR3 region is CASSLFKASYEQYF. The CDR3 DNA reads TGCGCCAGCAGCTTGTTTAAGGCTAGTTACGAGCAGTACTTC.

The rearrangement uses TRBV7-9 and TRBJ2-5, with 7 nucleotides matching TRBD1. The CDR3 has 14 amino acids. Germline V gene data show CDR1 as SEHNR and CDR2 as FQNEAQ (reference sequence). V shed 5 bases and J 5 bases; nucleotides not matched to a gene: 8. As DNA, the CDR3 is TGTGCCAGCAGCCCCACAGGGGTTGGGGAGACCCAGTACTTC. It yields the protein CASSPTGVGETQYF. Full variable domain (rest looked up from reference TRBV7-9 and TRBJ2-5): DTGVSQNPRHKITKRGQNVTFRCDPISEHNRLYWYRQTLGQGPEFLTYFQNEAQLEKSRLLSDRFSAERPKGSFSTLEIQRTEQGDSAMYLCASSPTGVGETQYFGPGTRLLVL.